These 30 T cell receptor beta chains came from one sample sequenced in a study of OX40 agonist ivuxolimab in advanced cancers. TCRdb keeps only in-frame clones here, not all; method: immunoSEQ multiplex PCR. The sample includes about 82,000 clones, roughly 90% of them seen just once. Specimen: CD4+ or CD8+ T cells sorted from blood, collected in a trial of the OX40 agonist ivuxolimab. The origin of the receptors is an adult with an advanced solid tumor such as melanoma, head and neck, liver or kidney cancer.

The CDR3 loop reads CASSPDRLDQPQHF. The CDR3 DNA is TGTGCCAGCAGTCCCGACAGATTAGATCAGCCCCAGCATTTT. The chain couples TRBV27 to TRBJ1-5, with D tentatively TRBD1 (5 bases). Deletions cut 5 bases from V and 5 bases from J, with 13 bases between. Per germline, CDR1 MNHEY and CDR2 SMNVEV (reference sequence). The CDR3 is 14 residues long.

The V and J genes are TRBV28 and TRBJ2-3, with 9 bases matching TRBD2. Germline V gives CDR1 MDHEN, CDR2 SYDVKM. V gave up 7 bases and J gave up 6 bases; unmatched junction bases: 11. The CDR3 spans 15 residues. CDR3 sequence (DNA): TGTGCCAGCACTACGACTAGCGGTGCGGTTGATACGCAGTATTTT. This translates into CASTTTSGAVDTQYF.

The V and J genes are TRBV7-2 and TRBJ2-1; 10 bases align to TRBD1. V lost 1 base and J lost 5; bases outside the gene matches: 2. The CDR3 has 15 residues. Germline-derived CDR1 and CDR2 are SGHTA and FQGNSA. The CDR3 sequence is CASSLVGTGDNEQFF. Written as DNA, the CDR3 is TGTGCCAGCAGCTTAGTGGGGACAGGGGACAATGAGCAGTTCTTC.

The rearrangement joins TRBV5-1 to TRBJ2-1; D remains unclear. Looked up from germline, CDR1 is SGHRS and CDR2 is YFSETQ. CDR3 length: 14 residues. The CDR3 region has the DNA TGCGCGCCTCTTGGGCTCAGCTCCTACAATGAGCAGTTCTTC. It specifies CAPLGLSSYNEQFF.

CDR3 in amino acids: CASSGTSGTEQYF. CDR3 coding DNA: TGTGCCAGCAGCGGGACTAGCGGGACCGAGCAGTACTTC. J is TRBJ2-7 and V is TRBV9; 12 bases agree with TRBD2. J was trimmed by 6 bases and V by 3 bases; bases with no gene match: 1. The CDR3 runs to 13 residues. Germline-derived CDR1 and CDR2 are SGDLS and YYNGEE.

J is TRBJ2-2 and V is TRBV18, with TRBD2 identical over 7 bases. This CDR3 contains 16 residues. The trim removed 0 bases at V and 2 bases at J, leaving 3 bases unmatched. Germline CDR1 KGHSH, CDR2 LQKENI. The CDR3 DNA is TGTGCCAGCTCACCACCAGCGGGACCAAACACCGGGGAGCTGTTTTTT. Translated, it gives CASSPPAGPNTGELFF. The entire variable domain, with the rest obtained from reference TRBV18 and TRBJ2-2, is as follows: NAGVMQNPRHLVRRRGQEARLRCSPMKGHSHVYWYRQLPEEGLKFMVYLQKENIIDESGMPKERFSAEFPKEGPSILRIQQVVRGDSAAYFCASSPPAGPNTGELFFGEGSRLTVL.

This clone was detected only a few times. The V and J genes are TRBV2 and TRBJ1-2, with no clear D. Germline CDR1 reads SNHLY; CDR2 reads FYNNEI. Between the trimmed V and J ends, which lost 4 bases and 4 bases, there was a span of 7 bases. The CDR3 loop spans 12 amino acids. This chain's CDR3 is CASSVLAYGYTF. The DNA of the CDR3 is TGTGCCAGCAGTGTCTTGGCCTATGGCTACACCTTC.

The chain combines TRBV5-6 with TRBJ2-3; D possibly corresponds to TRBD1 (6 bases). The CDR3 sequence is 15 residues long. The ends were cut back, 4 bases at V and 3 bases at J, with 15 bases in the middle. Germline V gene lookup returns CDR1 SGHDT and CDR2 YYEEEE. This CDR3 reads CASSQKGVWTDTQYF. The CDR3 bases are TGTGCCAGCAGCCAAAAGGGGGTTTGGACAGATACGCAGTATTTT.

The chain employs TRBV4-3 and TRBJ2-2; the match to TRBD2 covers 8 bases. Per germline, CDR1 LGHNA and CDR2 YSLEER. This CDR3 spans 15 amino acids. The V gene end was trimmed by 4 bases and the J gene end by 6 bases; junction bases not matched to a gene: 7. The CDR3: CASSPGLAISGELFF. The CDR3 coding sequence is TGCGCCAGCAGCCCCGGACTAGCAATCTCCGGGGAGCTGTTTTTT.

A note on this clone: One junction end does not reproduce the germline sequence, and a read error may be involved. The chain is built from TRBV7-7 and TRBJ2-1; unclear D gene. The CDR3 is made up of 13 amino acids. Germline V gene lookup returns CDR1 SSHAT and CDR2 FNYEAQ (reference sequence). CDR3 in DNA: TGTGCTAGCAGCTTATCGAGCTATGGCGAGCAGTTCTTC. It is translated as CASSLSSYGEQFF.

This chain connects TRBV5-1 to TRBJ2-5, with 9 positions matching TRBD1. CDR1 and CDR2 from the germline V gene are SGHRS and YFSETQ. V lost 0 bases to trimming and J lost 4 bases; unmatched junction nucleotides: 10. This CDR3 comprises 17 residues. The CDR3 sequence is CASSLAPSTGGSETQYF. Written as DNA, the CDR3 is TGCGCCAGCAGCTTGGCCCCCTCGACAGGGGGGTCAGAGACCCAGTACTTC.

The chain combines TRBV29-1 with TRBJ2-1; TRBD2 aligns across 14 bases. Germline V lookup: CDR1 SQVTM, CDR2 ANQGSEA. This CDR3 is built from 13 residues. The V and J ends lost 4 bases and 9 bases, in that order; junction bases with no gene match: 2. The CDR3: CSVGLAGGPEQFF. The CDR3 DNA follows: TGCAGCGTTGGACTAGCGGGAGGGCCTGAGCAGTTCTTC.

The chain recombines TRBV5-1 with TRBJ2-3, with TRBD1 matching over 7 bases. The CDR3 sequence is 14 residues long. The trim removed 3 bases at V and 8 bases at J, leaving 9 bases unmatched. Germline-derived CDR1 and CDR2 are SGHRS and YFSETQ. The CDR3 sequence: CASSSDRVSATQYF. CDR3 DNA: TGCGCCAGCAGCTCTGACAGGGTGTCGGCTACGCAGTATTTT. Variable domain in full (rest from reference TRBV5-1 and TRBJ2-3): KAGVTQTPRYLIKTRGQQVTLSCSPISGHRSVSWYQQTPGQGLQFLFEYFSETQRNKGNFPGRFSGRQFSNSRSEMNVSTLELGDSALYLCASSSDRVSATQYFGPGTRLTVL.

This chain connects TRBV4-1 to TRBJ2-1, with TRBD2 identical over 13 bases. V was pared by 3 bases and J by 6 bases, with 5 bases of the junction left unmatched. Looked up from germline, CDR1 is MGHRA and CDR2 is YSYEKL. The CDR3 loop spans 16 amino acids. Here the CDR3 DNA reads TGCGCCAGCAGCCAGGGACTAGCGGGAAGGGGCAATGAGCAGTTCTTC. It specifies CASSQGLAGRGNEQFF.

V and J are TRBV25-1 and TRBJ2-1; D remains ambiguous. This CDR3 contains 15 residues. Trimming took 6 bases from V and 6 from J, leaving 18 bases between them. Germline loops: CDR1 MGHDK, CDR2 SYGVNS. This CDR3 reads CASSATLPTSNEQFF. The CDR3 nucleotides read TGTGCCAGCAGCGCGACTCTACCGACCTCCAATGAGCAGTTCTTC.

This clone was recorded only once. The chain is built from TRBV6-1 and TRBJ1-5; D gene ambiguous. Germline values: CDR1 MNHNS, CDR2 SASEGT. Trimming left V 8 bases short and J 6 bases short, with 20 bases between. There are 15 residues in the CDR3. CDR3 in DNA: TGTGCCAGCTTAGCGAGGAAGGGTCAAGGTCAGCCCCAGCATTTT. It translates to CASLARKGQGQPQHF.

Only one count was recorded for this clone. J is TRBJ2-5 and V is TRBV7-2; D gene uncertain. The CDR3 has 14 residues. Trimming cost V 1 base and J 2 bases, with 8 bases left between them. The germline gives CDR1 SGHTA, CDR2 FQGNSA. CDR3 nucleotides: TGTGCCAGCAGCTTAGGTCTACAACAAGAGACCCAGTACTTC. It yields the protein CASSLGLQQETQYF.

J is TRBJ2-6 and V is TRBV5-6; the D is unclear. Germline V CDR1 and CDR2: SGHDT, YYEEEE. Trimming cost V 2 bases and J 12 bases, with 6 bases left between them. CDR3 size: 11 residues. CDR3 sequence reads: CASSFSGVLTF. The CDR3 region has the DNA TGTGCCAGCAGCTTTTCCGGCGTCCTGACTTTC.

The chain has TRBV5-1 and TRBJ2-2; TRBD1 is a possible D gene (5 bases). V was clipped by 2 bases and J by 3 bases, with 8 bases between them. The germline V gene has CDR1 SGHRS and CDR2 YFSETQ. The CDR3 is 14 residues long. This CDR3 reads CASSFARDTGELFF. The CDR3 DNA reads as TGCGCCAGCAGCTTCGCCAGGGACACCGGGGAGCTGTTTTTT.

The V call is TRBV10-3, the J call TRBJ2-5, with 9 bases lining up with TRBD1. Germline trimming cut 11 bases from V and 4 bases from J; bases unmatched to any gene: 14. CDR1 ENHRY and CDR2 SYGVKD come from the germline V gene. The CDR3 has 15 amino acids. The CDR3 sequence: CASMPAADRGETQYF. The DNA for the CDR3 is TGTGCCTCCATGCCCGCCGCGGACAGGGGAGAGACCCAGTACTTC.

This sequence joins TRBV27 and TRBJ2-2; D call uncertain. Trimming left V 2 bases short and J 8 bases short, with 15 bases between. CDR3 length: 15 residues. Per the germline V gene, CDR1 is MNHEY and CDR2 is SMNVEV (reference sequence). CDR3 region: CASSLRWATHGELFF. The CDR3 coding sequence is TGTGCCAGCAGTTTACGGTGGGCCACACATGGGGAGCTGTTTTTT.

V and J are TRBV4-1 and TRBJ2-7, with a weak D call TRBD1 (6 bases). Per the germline V gene, CDR1 is MGHRA and CDR2 is YSYEKL. Deletions cut 6 bases from V and 3 bases from J, with 18 bases between. The CDR3 is 15 residues long. The chain's CDR3 is CASRWTGTTNYEQYF. The CDR3, as DNA: TGCGCCAGCAGATGGACCGGGACAACTAACTACGAGCAGTACTTC.

Remarks on this clone: One junction end disagrees with the germline gene, perhaps due to a read error. The rearrangement joins TRBV18 to TRBJ2-5; TRBD2 agrees at 11 bases. CDR3 size: 14 residues. Looked up from germline, CDR1 is KGHSH and CDR2 is LQKENI. The DNA for the CDR3 is TGTGCCAGCTCCCCCGGGACTAGCGGAGCCCCCAGCCACTTC. Protein sequence: CASSPGTSGAPSHF.

The chain links TRBV10-2 to TRBJ2-7, with D hard to call. Trimming took off 2 bases at V and 4 bases at J, with 3 bases between the two ends. The germline CDR1 and CDR2 sequences are WSHSY and SAAADI. This CDR3 comprises 11 residues. CDR3 nucleotides: TGCGCCAGCAGTGAGCTTTACGAGCAGTACTTC. Its protein is CASSELYEQYF.

The chain combines TRBV5-5 with TRBJ2-2, with D possibly called TRBD1 or TRBD2 (5 bases each). The CDR3 is 14 amino acids. CDR1 is SGHKS, CDR2 YYEKEE, per germline (reference sequence). V shed 4 bases and J shed 5 bases, with 12 bases lying between them. The CDR3 DNA reads as TGTGCCAGCAGCAAGACGGGGCAGACCGGGGAGCTGTTTTTT. Translation gives CASSKTGQTGELFF. Filled out from reference TRBV5-5 and TRBJ2-2, the complete variable domain reads DAGVTQSPTHLIKTRGQQVTLRCSPISGHKSVSWYQQVLGQGPQFIFQYYEKEERGRGNFPDRFSARQFPNYSSELNVNALLLGDSALYLCASSKTGQTGELFFGEGSRLTVL.

About this clone itself: Mismatch with germline at one junction end may stem from a read error. The rearrangement joins TRBV2 to TRBJ2-7, with 13 nucleotides matching TRBD2. The germline V gene encodes CDR1 SNHLY and CDR2 FYNNEI. This CDR3 comprises 12 residues. The CDR3 sequence is CASTPGLAGVQF. In DNA, the CDR3 is TGTGCCAGCACCCCAGGACTAGCGGGAGTGCAATTC.

The rearrangement uses TRBV5-4 and TRBJ2-7; 8 positions match TRBD1. The CDR3 length is 13 residues. Germline V gene data show CDR1 as SGHNT and CDR2 as YYREEE (reference sequence). V shed 6 bases and J 5 bases; nucleotides not matched to a gene: 7. The chain's CDR3 is CASTSGQGHEQYF. CDR3 bases: TGTGCCAGCACCAGCGGACAGGGCCACGAGCAGTACTTC.

The gene calls are TRBV28 and TRBJ2-3; D not certain. The CDR3 is 15 residues long. Trimming left V 2 bases short and J 0 bases short, with 9 bases between. From germline, CDR1 is MDHEN and CDR2 SYDVKM. The CDR3 DNA follows: TGTGCCAGCAGTTTACCCAGTACTAGCACAGATACGCAGTATTTT. It encodes CASSLPSTSTDTQYF.

The rearrangement joins TRBV18 to TRBJ2-2; TRBD2 is a possible D gene (6 bases). Germline CDR1 reads KGHSH; CDR2 reads LQKENI. This CDR3 region has 13 residues. The V gene lost 9 bases and the J gene lost 2 bases, with 10 bases spanning the gap. DNA for the CDR3: TGTGCCAGTCTAGCGTCTAACACCGGGGAGCTGTTTTTT. Its protein is CASLASNTGELFF.

In this sample, this clone turned up once. The gene calls are TRBV29-1 and TRBJ1-1; no definite D call. CDR1 and CDR2 (germline): SQVTM, ANQGSEA. The CDR3 loop spans 10 amino acids. Trimming left V 5 bases short and J 4 bases short, with 5 bases between. The CDR3 spells CSVRVTEAFF. For the CDR3, the DNA is TGCAGCGTTAGGGTCACTGAAGCTTTCTTT.